Given below is one TCR beta chain in context. This specimen belongs to a study of blood T cell repertoires in COVID-19. Study in general: Spain, Italy and the United States supplied samples that represented acute and convalescent COVID-19. Sources were T cells, B-cell-depleted T cells, or PBMCs; the material itself was cDNA or gDNA.

CDR1 is SGHNT, CDR2 YENEEA, per germline. With 4 bases removed from V and 5 bases from J, the gap between germline ends came to 12 bases. This CDR3 region has 13 residues. Sequenced by immunoSEQ multiplex PCR; TCRdb stores in-frame clones only, minus some. The data contain about 53,000 clones, approximately 82% of them seen just once; the ten biggest clones take up around 15%. Sample: peripheral blood. The chain is built from TRBV11-3 and TRBJ2-7, with D maybe TRBD1 (5 bases). The TCR sequence derives from a human donor in a cohort sampled during active COVID-19. CDR3 nucleotide sequence: TGTGCCAGCAGCTCAGACAGTGTCCACGAGCAGTACTTC. Protein: CASSSDSVHEQYF.